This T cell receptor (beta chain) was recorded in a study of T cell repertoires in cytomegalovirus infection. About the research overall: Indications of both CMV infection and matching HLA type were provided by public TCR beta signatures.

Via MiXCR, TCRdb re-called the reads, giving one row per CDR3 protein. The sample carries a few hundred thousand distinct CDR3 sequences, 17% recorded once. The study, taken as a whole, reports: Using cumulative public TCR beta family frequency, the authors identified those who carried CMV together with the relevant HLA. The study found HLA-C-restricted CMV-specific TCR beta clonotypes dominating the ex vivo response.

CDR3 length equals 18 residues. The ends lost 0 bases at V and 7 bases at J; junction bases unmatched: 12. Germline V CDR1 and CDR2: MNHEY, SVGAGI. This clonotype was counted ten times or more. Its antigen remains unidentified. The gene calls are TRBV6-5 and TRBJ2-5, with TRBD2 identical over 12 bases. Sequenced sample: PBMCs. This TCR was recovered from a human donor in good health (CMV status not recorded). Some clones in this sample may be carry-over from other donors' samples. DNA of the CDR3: TGTGCCAGCAGTTACTCCCGGACTAGCGGGGAGGCCGGAGGGACCCAGTACTTC. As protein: CASSYSRTSGEAGGTQYF.